This TCR beta chain stems from a study of blood T cells in healthy people across ages. Overall study results and limits: Age advanced and TCR beta diversity per million T cells fell, roughly linearly. Long-lived donors had more naive CD4+ cells and higher diversity than aged donors.

Using a J-beta primer mix together with a sample-barcoded 5' primer, a second PCR was run for about 6 to 12 cycles. TCRdb analysed the 5' RACE reads with MiXCR anew, one entry per CDR3 protein. The table records 700,000 or so distinct CDR3 sequences, around a fifth of them present only once. This clonotype occurred a few times. The antigen remains undetermined. The donors, healthy Caucasians from Russia, were aged about 6 to 90. With V trimmed by 3 bases and J by 5 bases, 10 bases remained unmatched. There are 15 residues in the CDR3. The germline V gene encodes CDR1 SGHRS and CDR2 YFSETQ. The sequenced sample was blood. The chain employs TRBV5-1 and TRBJ2-5; 7 bases match TRBD1. This TCR came from a man between 65 and 79 years old in good health. CDR3 bases: TGCGCCAGCAGCTACTACAGGGGATCGGTCGAGACCCAGTACTTC. Amino acids: CASSYYRGSVETQYF.